One sample yielded the 26 T cell receptor beta chains listed below, sequenced in a study of OX40 agonist ivuxolimab in advanced cancers. Sequenced by immunoSEQ multiplex PCR; TCRdb stores in-frame clones only, minus some. The repertoire holds about 24,000 clones, with around 73% as singletons. The starting material was CD4+ or CD8+ T cells sorted from blood, obtained in a trial of the OX40 agonist ivuxolimab. All receptors come from an adult with an advanced solid tumor such as melanoma, head and neck, liver or kidney cancer.

The gene calls are TRBV10-1 and TRBJ2-1; 8 positions match TRBD2. Trimming removed 6 bases from V and 0 bases from J; junction bases left unmatched: 16. The CDR3 runs 19 residues. CDR1 and CDR2 (germline): WNHNN, SYGVQD (reference sequence). This chain's CDR3 is CASSPTGTSRPCSYNEQFF. CDR3 bases: TGCGCCAGCAGCCCCACCGGGACTAGTCGTCCTTGCTCCTACAATGAGCAGTTCTTC.

The chain joins TRBV7-3 to TRBJ2-2; a possible D gene is TRBD1 (6 bases). The CDR3 is 15 residues long. Trimming stripped 6 bases from V and 0 bases from J, with 11 bases between. The germline gives CDR1 SGHTA, CDR2 FQGTGA. CDR3 sequence (DNA): TGTGCCAGCAGTCTACAGGGAACGAACACCGGGGAGCTGTTTTTT. Its protein is CASSLQGTNTGELFF.

A remark on this clone: Compared with germline, one end of the junction differs, possibly owing to a read error. The V call is TRBV5-3, the J call TRBJ1-1; weak D call: TRBD1 (5 bases). TRBV5-3 belongs to the ORF category, with a function that is uncertain. The CDR3 consists of 15 residues. The CDR3 sequence: CASSFGGTRDTEAFF. The CDR3 coding sequence is TGTGCCAGCAGCTTTGGGGGGACGAGGGACACTGAAGCTTTCTTT.

This sequence joins TRBV27 and TRBJ2-1; D perhaps matches TRBD1 (6 bases). This CDR3 region has 14 residues. Germline V CDR1 and CDR2: MNHEY, SMNVEV (reference sequence). With 6 bases removed from V and 7 bases from J, the gap between germline ends came to 16 bases. The CDR3 here is CASSPQGSGNEQFF. The DNA for the CDR3 is TGTGCCAGCAGCCCACAGGGTTCGGGAAATGAGCAGTTCTTC.

This chain connects TRBV6-5 to TRBJ2-1, with no clear D. Deletions cut 0 bases from V and 9 bases from J, with 9 bases between. Germline CDR1 reads MNHEY; CDR2 reads SVGAGI. The CDR3 is 13 residues long. The CDR3 loop is CASSYSASSEQFF. Written as DNA, the CDR3 is TGTGCCAGCAGTTACTCTGCCTCCTCTGAGCAGTTCTTC.

The chain couples TRBV5-6 to TRBJ2-7; 8 positions match TRBD2. Germline values: CDR1 SGHDT, CDR2 YYEEEE. Germline trimming cut 2 bases from V and 3 bases from J; bases unmatched to any gene: 7. This CDR3 region has 15 residues. The CDR3: CASSLSLAENYEQYF. CDR3 sequence (DNA): TGTGCCAGCAGCTTATCACTAGCGGAGAACTACGAGCAGTACTTC.

CDR3 sequence reads: CASSRLAANTGELFF. The CDR3 DNA sequence: TGTGCCAGCAGTCGACTAGCGGCGAACACCGGGGAGCTGTTTTTT. The chain is built from TRBV7-8 and TRBJ2-2; 9 positions agree with TRBD2. The junction had 2 bases not matched to a gene; V was cut back by 6 bases and J by 0 bases. Germline V lookup: CDR1 SGHVS, CDR2 FQNEAQ. CDR3 length equals 15 residues.

The V and J genes are TRBV11-3 and TRBJ2-2, with no clear D. CDR1 is SGHNT and CDR2 is YENEEA in the germline V gene. This CDR3 contains 13 residues. V was pared by 1 base and J by 7 bases, with 7 bases between. CDR3 sequence (DNA): TGTGCCAGCAGCTTAGTCGTGGGCGGGGAGCTGTTTTTT. Its protein product is CASSLVVGGELFF.

J is TRBJ2-7 and V is TRBV2; 9 nucleotides agree with TRBD1. The CDR3 spans 16 residues. Germline V gene lookup returns CDR1 SNHLY and CDR2 FYNNEI. The V gene end was trimmed by 5 bases and the J gene end by 0 bases; junction bases not matched to a gene: 8. The CDR3 region has the DNA TGTGCCAGCAGTCTTCTGGGACAGGGTCGCTCCTACGAGCAGTACTTC. Translated, it gives CASSLLGQGRSYEQYF.

The CDR3 bases are TGTGCCAGCAGTGAGGGGGAAACAGATACGCAGTATTTT. This encodes CASSEGETDTQYF. The V gene is TRBV6-4, the J gene TRBJ2-3; D might be TRBD1 or TRBD2, each matching 5 bases. The CDR3 has 13 residues. In germline, CDR1 is MRHNA, CDR2 SNTAGT. Trimming removed 3 bases from V and 3 bases from J, with 7 bases in between.

This clone was detected only once. Here the CDR3 reads CASSLELTGELFF. CDR3 sequence (DNA): TGTGCCAGCAGCTTGGAGTTAACCGGGGAGCTGTTTTTT. The chain is built from TRBV11-3 and TRBJ2-2; no clear D gene. Germline V lookup: CDR1 SGHNT, CDR2 YENEEA. The CDR3 contains 13 residues. Trimming cost V 3 bases and J 5 bases, with 7 bases left between them.

The genes are TRBV19 and TRBJ2-7; D call uncertain. The CDR3 loop spans 13 amino acids. Trimming removed 3 bases from V and 2 bases from J, with 8 bases in between. Germline V gene data show CDR1 as LNHDA and CDR2 as SQIVND (reference sequence). As DNA, the CDR3 is TGTGCCAGTAGTATCTACACTCCCTACGAGCAGTACTTC. It specifies CASSIYTPYEQYF.

The V and J genes are TRBV9 and TRBJ1-1; D perhaps matches TRBD1 (5 bases). CDR1 and CDR2 from the germline V gene are SGDLS and YYNGEE. Trimming cost V 3 bases and J 1 base, with 7 bases left between them. The CDR3 runs 13 residues. CDR3 bases: TGTGCCAGCAGCGCCACAGGGAACACTGAAGCTTTCTTT. This translates into CASSATGNTEAFF.

Comment on this clone: This sample includes further DNA sequences coding for the same CDR3. The chain carries TRBV2 and TRBJ2-2, with 11 bases that match TRBD2. V gave up 7 bases and J gave up 11 bases; unmatched junction bases: 9. The germline CDR1 and CDR2 sequences are SNHLY and FYNNEI. The CDR3 loop spans 14 amino acids. CDR3 coding DNA: TGTGCCAGCAAACTAGCGGGGGCCGGGGGAGAGCTGTTTTTT. Amino acids: CASKLAGAGGELFF.

The gene calls are TRBV6-5 and TRBJ2-7; 10 nucleotides agree with TRBD2. V trimming: 8 bases; J trimming: 2 bases; junction bases outside the gene matches: 9. There are 15 residues in the CDR3. Germline V gene data show CDR1 as MNHEY and CDR2 as SVGAGI. CDR3 loop: CASGIWTSGTYEQYF. CDR3 nucleotides: TGTGCCAGCGGAATTTGGACTAGCGGTACCTACGAGCAGTACTTC.

As to this clone: Mismatch with germline at one junction end may stem from a read error. The chain recombines TRBV7-9 with TRBJ2-2, with D perhaps TRBD2 (6 bases). Germline V lookup: CDR1 SEHNR, CDR2 FQNEAQ (reference sequence). The CDR3 sequence is 17 residues long. The CDR3 reads CASSPRWAGHSTGELFF. The CDR3 DNA sequence: TGCGCCAGCAGCCCGAGGTGGGCGGGGCACTCTACCGGGGAGCTGTTTTTT.

The chain is built from TRBV5-8 and TRBJ1-2, with unresolved D. This CDR3 has 14 residues. Trimming took 1 base from V and 4 from J, leaving 11 bases between them. Germline values: CDR1 SGHTS, CDR2 YDEGEE. The CDR3 sequence is CASSLWAWGYGYTF. CDR3 DNA sequence: TGTGCCAGCAGCTTGTGGGCTTGGGGCTATGGCTACACCTTC.

The V gene is TRBV4-1, the J gene TRBJ2-6, with D possibly being TRBD1 or TRBD2 (5 bases each). V dropped 4 bases and J dropped 5 bases, with 15 bases sitting between them. This CDR3 spans 16 amino acids. Germline V gene lookup returns CDR1 MGHRA and CDR2 YSYEKL. CDR3 DNA: TGCGCCAGCAGCCGTGAAGGGGACGGGTGGGCCAACGTCCTGACTTTC. Its translation is CASSREGDGWANVLTF.

This clone came up a few times. The chain is built from TRBV30 and TRBJ1-2, with TRBD1 identical over 11 bases. Trimming took 2 bases from V and 5 from J; bases not matched to a gene: 10. Germline loops: CDR1 GTSNPN, CDR2 SVGIG (reference sequence). This CDR3 has 16 residues. The CDR3 region is CAWSPGQGVYRYGYTF. The CDR3 region has the DNA TGTGCCTGGAGTCCGGGACAGGGGGTCTATCGGTATGGCTACACCTTC.

This clone is medium-sized (0.01 to 0.1%). This chain connects TRBV7-9 to TRBJ1-5; D unclear. The CDR3 covers 14 residues. The V end lost 5 bases, the J end lost 5 bases, and 13 bases lay between the germline ends. CDR1 is SEHNR and CDR2 is FQNEAQ in the germline V gene (reference sequence). The CDR3 here is CASSPPGPHQPQHF. The CDR3 DNA follows: TGTGCCAGCAGCCCCCCCGGCCCCCATCAGCCCCAGCATTTT.

This clone is a singleton in its sample. V and J are TRBV7-3 and TRBJ2-3; D might be TRBD1 (6 bases). Germline lookup yields CDR1 SGHTA and CDR2 FQGTGA. Trimming removed 3 bases at V and 2 bases at J, with 12 bases between. The CDR3 spans 15 residues. The CDR3 loop is CASSFTGQNTDTQYF. Here the CDR3 DNA reads TGTGCCAGCAGCTTCACAGGGCAGAACACAGATACGCAGTATTTT. The variable domain in full, with the rest retrieved from reference TRBV7-3 and TRBJ2-3, is GAGVSQTPSNKVTEKGKYVELRCDPISGHTALYWYRQSLGQGPEFLIYFQGTGAADDSGLPNDRFFAVRPEGSVSTLKIQRTERGDSAVYLCASSFTGQNTDTQYFGPGTRLTVL.

The J gene is TRBJ2-5, the V gene TRBV7-3, with D perhaps assigned TRBD1 or TRBD2 (6 bases each). V was clipped by 3 bases and J by 5 bases, with 13 bases between them. The germline CDR1 and CDR2 sequences are SGHTA and FQGTGA. The CDR3 length is 14 residues. For the CDR3, the DNA is TGTGCCAGCAGCTTCGGGGGCGCCCGGGAGACCCAGTACTTC. Translation gives CASSFGGARETQYF.

The V call is TRBV29-1, the J call TRBJ2-2; 7 nucleotides line up with TRBD1. V gave up 4 bases and J gave up 2 bases; unmatched junction bases: 4. This CDR3 is built from 14 residues. Looked up from germline, CDR1 is SQVTM and CDR2 is ANQGSEA. The CDR3 protein is CSVAGQTNTGELFF. CDR3 nucleotide sequence: TGCAGCGTTGCGGGACAGACTAACACCGGGGAGCTGTTTTTT.

The rearrangement uses TRBV27 and TRBJ2-3; 11 bases align to TRBD1. J gave up 5 bases and V 4 bases, and 8 bases lay outside the gene matches. The CDR3 consists of 16 residues. Germline loops: CDR1 MNHEY, CDR2 SMNVEV (reference sequence). The CDR3 region is CASSWRTGGFGDTQYF. The CDR3 DNA reads as TGTGCCAGCAGTTGGAGGACAGGGGGCTTCGGAGATACGCAGTATTTT.

The chain combines TRBV19 with TRBJ2-7; 8 bases are shared with TRBD2. The CDR3 contains 15 residues. The junction had 4 bases not matched to a gene; V was cut back by 3 bases and J by 0 bases. CDR1 and CDR2 from the germline V gene are LNHDA and SQIVND (reference sequence). This chain's CDR3 is CASSMERGSSYEQYF. CDR3 bases: TGTGCCAGTAGTATGGAGCGGGGGAGCTCCTACGAGCAGTACTTC.

This clone appeared a few times. The chain is built from TRBV5-5 and TRBJ1-6, with 8 bases fitting TRBD1. Losses at the gene ends were 1 base for V and 3 bases for J; bases not matched to a gene: 6. CDR3 length: 17 amino acids. The germline CDR1 and CDR2 sequences are SGHKS and YYEKEE (reference sequence). The CDR3 region has the DNA TGTGCCAGCAGCTTGACCAGGGGGCGCGACTATAATTCACCCCTCCACTTT. Protein sequence: CASSLTRGRDYNSPLHF.